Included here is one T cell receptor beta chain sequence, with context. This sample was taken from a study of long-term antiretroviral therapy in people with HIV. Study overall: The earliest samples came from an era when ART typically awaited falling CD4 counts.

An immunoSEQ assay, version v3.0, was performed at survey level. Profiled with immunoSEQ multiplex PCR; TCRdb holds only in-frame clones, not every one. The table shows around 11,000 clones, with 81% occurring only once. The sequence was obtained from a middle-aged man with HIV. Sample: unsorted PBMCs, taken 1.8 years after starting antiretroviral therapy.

The CDR3 spells CASGGDSHTDTQYF. The CDR3 region has the DNA TGTGCCAGCGGGGGAGACAGCCACACAGATACGCAGTATTTT. The chain links TRBV4-2 to TRBJ2-3, with D possibly called TRBD1 or TRBD2 (5 bases each). Trimming took 8 bases from V and 2 from J, leaving 14 bases between them. There are 14 residues in the CDR3. CDR1 and CDR2 (germline): LGHNA, YNFKEQ.